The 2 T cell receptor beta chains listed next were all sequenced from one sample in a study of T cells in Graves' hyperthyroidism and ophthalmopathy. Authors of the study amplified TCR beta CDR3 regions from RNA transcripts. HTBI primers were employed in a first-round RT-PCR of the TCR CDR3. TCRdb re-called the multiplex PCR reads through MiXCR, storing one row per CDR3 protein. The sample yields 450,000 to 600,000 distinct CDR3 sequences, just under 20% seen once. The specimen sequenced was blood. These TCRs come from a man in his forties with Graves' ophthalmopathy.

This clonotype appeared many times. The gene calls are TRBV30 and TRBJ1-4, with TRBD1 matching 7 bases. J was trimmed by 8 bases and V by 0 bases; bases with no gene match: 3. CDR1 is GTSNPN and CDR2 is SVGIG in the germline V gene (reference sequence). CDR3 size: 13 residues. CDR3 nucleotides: TGTGCCTGGAGTGTAGGGGGCTACGAAAAACTGTTTTTT. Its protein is CAWSVGGYEKLFF.

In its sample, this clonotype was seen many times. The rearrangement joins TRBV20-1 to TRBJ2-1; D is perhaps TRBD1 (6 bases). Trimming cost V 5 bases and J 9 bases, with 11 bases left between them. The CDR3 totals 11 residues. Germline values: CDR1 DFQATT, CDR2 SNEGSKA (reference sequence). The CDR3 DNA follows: TGCAGTGCTTACAGGGAGACTGAGCAGTTCTTC. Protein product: CSAYRETEQFF.